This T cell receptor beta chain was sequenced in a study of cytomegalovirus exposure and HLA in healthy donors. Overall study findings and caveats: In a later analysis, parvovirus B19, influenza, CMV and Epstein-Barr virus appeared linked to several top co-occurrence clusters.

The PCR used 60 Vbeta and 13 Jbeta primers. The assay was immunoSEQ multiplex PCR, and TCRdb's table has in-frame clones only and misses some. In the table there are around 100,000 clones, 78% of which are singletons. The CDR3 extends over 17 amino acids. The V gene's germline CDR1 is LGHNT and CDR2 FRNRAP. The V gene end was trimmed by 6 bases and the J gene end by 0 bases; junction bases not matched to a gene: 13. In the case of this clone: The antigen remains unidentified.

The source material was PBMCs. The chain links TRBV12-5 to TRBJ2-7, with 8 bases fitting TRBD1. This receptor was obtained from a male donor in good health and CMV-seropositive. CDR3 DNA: TGTGCTAGTGGACCCCCCCACAGGACAGGGAACTCCTACGAGCAGTACTTC. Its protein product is CASGPPHRTGNSYEQYF.